This T cell receptor (beta chain) was identified in a study of beta chain features in type 1 diabetes. The sample holds a few counts of this clone. Every bit of the isolated RNA underwent reverse transcription, so sequencing read expressed TCRB transcripts. Generated by immunoSEQ multiplex PCR, the TCRdb table keeps only in-frame clones and is missing some. The sample lists 200,000 to 250,000 clones, over 7.5% occurring once. The CDR3 spans 14 residues. The germline V gene encodes CDR1 SGHTA and CDR2 FQGNSA. The germline V and J ends were trimmed by 6 bases and 5 bases, with 16 bases remaining between them.

The sequencing input was naive CD4+ T cells from blood. The J gene is TRBJ1-1, the V gene TRBV7-2; D not certain. The sequence was collected from a woman under 30 in good health. The CDR3 nucleotides are TGTGCCAGCAGTTCTAGAGGGTTTCGTACTGAAGCTTTCTTT. As protein: CASSSRGFRTEAFF.